This T cell receptor (beta chain) was obtained from a study of T cells in Graves' hyperthyroidism and ophthalmopathy. This clonotype was detected ten times or more. What it binds is not known. The V gene's germline CDR1 is MGHRA and CDR2 YSYEKL. V trimming: 1 base; J trimming: 9 bases; junction bases outside the gene matches: 1. The CDR3 runs 12 residues. Study-wide findings and caveats: With a median lead of 6.5 months before onset, the model predicted ophthalmopathy.

The source material, RNA transcripts, was used to amplify TCR beta CDR3 regions. First-round RT-PCR targeting the TCR CDR3 was performed with the HTBI primer set. TCRdb processed the multiplex PCR reads anew with MiXCR; each CDR3 protein has one entry. The sample lists about half a million distinct CDR3 sequences, roughly 16% occurring once. The chain joins TRBV4-1 to TRBJ2-5; 8 bases align to TRBD2. The clonotype originates from a woman between 25 and 40 years old with Graves' ophthalmopathy. The specimen sequenced was blood. CDR3 sequence reads: CASSQAAGAQYF. CDR3 coding DNA: TGCGCCAGCAGCCAAGCAGCGGGAGCCCAGTACTTC.